One sample yielded the 27 T cell receptor beta chains listed below, sequenced in a study of blood T cell repertoires in COVID-19. This table comes from immunoSEQ multiplex PCR, and its TCRdb copy is limited to in-frame clones, with some not included. The sample yields 250,000 or so clones, approximately 86% seen once. Sequenced: peripheral blood. The source of these receptors is a middle-aged man with active or convalescent COVID-19.

J is TRBJ1-4 and V is TRBV6-1; D is possibly TRBD1 (5 bases). The CDR3 spans 16 residues. Trimming cost V 4 bases and J 4 bases, with 16 bases left between them. Germline lookup yields CDR1 MNHNS and CDR2 SASEGT. CDR3 protein: CASSGQFPVNNEKLFF. The CDR3 nucleotides read TGTGCCAGCAGTGGACAGTTCCCCGTCAATAATGAAAAACTGTTTTTT.

In its sample, this clone was seen a few times. The CDR3 DNA is TGTGCCACCAGCGACTCCGGGTCCAAGGGGTTGGGGGAGCAGTTCTTC. Its translation: CATSDSGSKGLGEQFF. This chain connects TRBV24-1 to TRBJ2-1, with D maybe TRBD1 (5 bases). V was cut by 7 bases and J by 10 bases, with 25 bases left in between. The germline V gene encodes CDR1 KGHDR and CDR2 SFDVKD. The CDR3 sequence is 16 residues long.

This clone has only a few counts. This chain links TRBV7-6 with TRBJ1-4, with a possible D match to TRBD1 (5 bases). V was clipped by 5 bases and J by 7 bases, with 17 bases between them. CDR3 length equals 15 residues. Per the germline V gene, CDR1 is SGHVS and CDR2 is FNYEAQ. CDR3 in amino acids: CASSPPANGGEKLFF. CDR3 bases: TGTGCCAGCAGCCCACCTGCTAACGGGGGTGAAAAACTGTTTTTT.

The V call is TRBV27, the J call TRBJ1-6, with 9 bases aligning to TRBD1. Germline V gene data show CDR1 as MNHEY and CDR2 as SMNVEV (reference sequence). The ends lost 5 bases at V and 10 bases at J; junction bases unmatched: 15. This CDR3 comprises 17 residues. The CDR3 is CASSPLGQGFEVSPLHF. CDR3 DNA sequence: TGTGCCAGCAGTCCCCTGGGACAGGGATTCGAGGTATCACCCCTCCACTTT.

This chain links TRBV28 with TRBJ1-1; no definite D call. The V end was cut by 2 bases, the J end by 5 bases, with 12 bases between. CDR1 and CDR2 from the germline V gene are MDHEN and SYDVKM. This CDR3 has 14 residues. CDR3 sequence: CASSLGGKRTEAFF. CDR3 DNA sequence: TGTGCCAGCAGTTTAGGAGGGAAACGGACTGAAGCTTTCTTT.

The J gene is TRBJ2-7, the V gene TRBV11-2; D is perhaps TRBD1 (6 bases). Trimming pared 2 bases from V and 5 bases from J, leaving 10 bases between. The germline CDR1 and CDR2 sequences are SGHAT and FQNNGV. This CDR3 comprises 13 residues. CDR3 amino acids: CASSLNRAHEQYF. The CDR3 DNA sequence: TGTGCCAGCAGCTTAAACAGGGCTCACGAGCAGTACTTC. Variable domain in full (rest from reference TRBV11-2 and TRBJ2-7): EAGVAQSPRYKIIEKRQSVAFWCNPISGHATLYWYQQILGQGPKLLIQFQNNGVVDDSQLPKDRFSAERLKGVDSTLKIQPAKLEDSAVYLCASSLNRAHEQYFGPGTRLTVT.

The chain joins TRBV18 to TRBJ2-1, with no clear D. The CDR3 covers 15 residues. The ends were cut back, 4 bases at V and 4 bases at J, with 14 bases in the middle. Germline values: CDR1 KGHSH, CDR2 LQKENI. DNA of the CDR3: TGTGCCAGCTCACGACAAAGTCCCGAATACAATGAGCAGTTCTTC. Protein: CASSRQSPEYNEQFF.

The chain links TRBV28 to TRBJ2-6; D unclear. Germline V CDR1 and CDR2: MDHEN, SYDVKM. Between the trimmed V and J ends, which lost 3 bases and 0 bases, there was a span of 9 bases. The CDR3 extends over 16 amino acids. CDR3 bases: TGTGCCAGCAGTTTTCCAGTGCTCTCTGGGGCCAACGTCCTGACTTTC. Its protein product is CASSFPVLSGANVLTF.

The V and J genes are TRBV5-5 and TRBJ2-3; 8 bases line up with TRBD2. Germline V gene sequence: CDR1 SGHKS, CDR2 YYEKEE (reference sequence). This CDR3 comprises 17 residues. J was trimmed by 4 bases and V by 0 bases; bases with no gene match: 10. CDR3 sequence (DNA): TGTGCCAGCAGCTTGGGGCCAGCGGGGGTTCTGTCAGATACGCAGTATTTT. Protein sequence: CASSLGPAGVLSDTQYF.

This chain links TRBV3-1 (or the pseudogene TRBV3-2) with TRBJ1-3; D is uncertain. Germline loops: CDR1 LGHDT, CDR2 YNNKEL (reference sequence). CDR3 size: 12 residues. Trimming shortened V by 1 base and J by 10 bases, and 8 bases separated the two germline ends. Here the CDR3 reads CASSQGLPTIYF. The CDR3 nucleotides read TGTGCCAGCAGCCAAGGGCTCCCGACCATATATTTT.

V and J are TRBV3-1 (or the pseudogene TRBV3-2) and TRBJ1-6; possibly TRBD1 for D (5 bases). The CDR3 is made up of 15 amino acids. The V gene's germline CDR1 is LGHDT and CDR2 YNNKEL (reference sequence). V lost 2 bases and J lost 4, with 9 bases in between. The CDR3 protein is CASSQTTVYNSPLHF. The CDR3 nucleotides read TGTGCCAGCAGCCAAACGACAGTGTATAATTCACCCCTCCACTTT.

The J gene is TRBJ1-5, the V gene TRBV12-3 or TRBV12-4; no firm D call. This CDR3 comprises 13 residues. With 0 bases removed from V and 5 bases from J, the gap between germline ends came to 5 bases. The CDR3 DNA reads TGTGCCAGCAGTTTAGCGTCTTATCAGCCCCAGCATTTT. It translates to CASSLASYQPQHF.

V and J are TRBV7-8 and TRBJ2-1, with 11 bases that match TRBD2. Trimming took 4 bases from V and 6 from J; bases not matched to a gene: 5. The CDR3 is 15 amino acids. Germline CDR1 reads SGHVS; CDR2 reads FQNEAQ. The CDR3 DNA is TGTGCCAGCAGCTGGCGACTAGCGGGGCCCAATGAGCAGTTCTTC. Its protein is CASSWRLAGPNEQFF.

This clone was counted only a few times. V is TRBV5-6 and J is TRBJ1-6, with D perhaps matching TRBD1 (6 bases). The CDR3 is 13 residues long. Germline V CDR1 and CDR2: SGHDT, YYEEEE. V gave up 0 bases and J gave up 10 bases, with 8 bases separating them. The CDR3 DNA reads TGTGCCAGCAGCTTGGGGACAGCGTCACCCCTCCACTTT. It codes for CASSLGTASPLHF.

This clone is a singleton in its sample. CDR3 DNA sequence: TGCGCCAGCAGCTTGGGGGCGGAAGCTTTCTTT. Its protein is CASSLGAEAFF. This sequence joins TRBV5-1 and TRBJ1-1; D gene unclear. Trimming took off 0 bases at V and 8 bases at J, with 5 bases between the two ends. Germline CDR1 SGHRS, CDR2 YFSETQ. The CDR3 has 11 amino acids.

The V and J genes are TRBV11-3 and TRBJ1-1, with a tentative D call TRBD1 (5 bases). Trimming pared 4 bases from V and 0 bases from J, leaving 15 bases between. The V gene's germline CDR1 is SGHNT and CDR2 YENEEA. This CDR3 is 16 amino acids long. The CDR3 here is CASSSWWGEVNTEAFF. The CDR3, as DNA: TGTGCCAGCAGCTCGTGGTGGGGGGAAGTGAACACTGAAGCTTTCTTT.

The chain carries TRBV2 and TRBJ1-2; unclear D gene. Trimming removed 7 bases at V and 0 bases at J, with 21 bases between. Germline CDR1 SNHLY, CDR2 FYNNEI. The CDR3 consists of 17 residues. CDR3 loop: CASTTTKGLIANYGYTF. Written as DNA, the CDR3 is TGTGCCAGCACGACTACGAAGGGCTTGATCGCTAACTATGGCTACACCTTC.

The J gene is TRBJ2-5, the V gene TRBV11-1; D remains ambiguous. In germline, CDR1 is SGHAT, CDR2 FQDESV (reference sequence). V shed 5 bases and J shed 2 bases, with 9 bases lying between them. This CDR3 spans 13 amino acids. Written as DNA, the CDR3 is TGTGCCAGCAGCCCTAGTCGGCAAGAGACCCAGTACTTC. This gives the protein CASSPSRQETQYF.

This clone was observed once. The V call is TRBV10-3, the J call TRBJ1-5; tentatively, D is TRBD1 (5 bases). The length of the CDR3 is 14 residues. Germline lookup yields CDR1 ENHRY and CDR2 SYGVKD. Trimming left V 1 base short and J 6 bases short, with 10 bases between. The CDR3 sequence is CAISEWGVSQPQHF. For the CDR3, the DNA is TGTGCCATCAGTGAGTGGGGGGTTAGTCAGCCCCAGCATTTT.

In nucleotides, the CDR3 is TGTGCCAGCAGTGACGGACAGATCCGATCCTACGAGCAGTACTTC. This codes for CASSDGQIRSYEQYF. V and J are TRBV28 and TRBJ2-7; possibly TRBD1 for D (6 bases). The germline V gene has CDR1 MDHEN and CDR2 SYDVKM. Trimming took 5 bases from V and 1 from J, leaving 15 bases between them. This CDR3 has 15 amino acids.

The V call is TRBV27, the J call TRBJ2-7; no clear D gene. Trimming removed 3 bases at V and 4 bases at J, with 4 bases between. The CDR3 length is 11 residues. Germline V gene lookup returns CDR1 MNHEY and CDR2 SMNVEV (reference sequence). CDR3 nucleotides: TGTGCCAGCAGTTTCGGGTACGAGCAGTACTTC. Amino acid sequence: CASSFGYEQYF.

CDR3 loop: CASSRGQGQPQHF. CDR3 in DNA: TGTGCCAGCAGTCGGGGACAGGGGCAGCCCCAGCATTTT. This chain joins TRBV7-9 and TRBJ1-5, with TRBD1 matching over 10 bases. Trimming at V came to 6 bases and at J to 7 bases, leaving 3 bases not matched to a gene. Germline assignment: CDR1 SEHNR and CDR2 FQNEAQ (reference sequence). The CDR3 is 13 amino acids.

The chain links TRBV6-5 to TRBJ2-7; 7 nucleotides match TRBD2. Germline lookup yields CDR1 MNHEY and CDR2 SVGAGI. This CDR3 is built from 14 residues. Germline trimming cut 4 bases from V and 8 bases from J; bases unmatched to any gene: 11. The CDR3: CASSSIWGEGQQYF. The CDR3 nucleotides are TGTGCCAGCAGTTCGATATGGGGGGAGGGGCAGCAGTACTTC.

The J gene is TRBJ2-3, the V gene TRBV6-5, with D maybe TRBD1 (6 bases). Deletions cut 2 bases from V and 1 base from J, with 10 bases between. The CDR3 has 15 amino acids. Germline V lookup: CDR1 MNHEY, CDR2 SVGAGI. CDR3 DNA: TGTGCCAGCAGTTACACAGGGTACGGCACAGATACGCAGTATTTT. It translates to CASSYTGYGTDTQYF.

The genes are TRBV6-5 and TRBJ2-7, with D perhaps TRBD2 (6 bases). This CDR3 contains 13 residues. Germline CDR1 is MNHEY and CDR2 is SVGAGI. Trimming took 4 bases from V and 2 from J, leaving 9 bases between them. The CDR3 sequence is CASSLGLTYEQYF. The CDR3, as DNA: TGTGCCAGCAGTTTGGGACTTACCTACGAGCAGTACTTC.

CDR3 amino acids: CASIPSAVQGYNEQFF. The CDR3 nucleotides read TGTGCCAGCATCCCTTCCGCGGTCCAGGGTTACAATGAGCAGTTCTTC. V usage is TRBV21-1 and J usage is TRBJ2-1; TRBD1, the table's D call, was not compared with the DNA. TRBV21-1 corresponds to a pseudogene. CDR3 length: 16 residues.

In this sample, this clone turned up a few times. The chain joins TRBV28 to TRBJ2-2; D is unresolved. V lost 6 bases and J lost 5, with 7 bases in between. CDR1 is MDHEN and CDR2 is SYDVKM in the germline V gene. The CDR3 contains 12 residues. CDR3 DNA sequence: TGTGCCAGCAGAAAGACTACCGGGGAGCTGTTTTTT. This gives the protein CASRKTTGELFF.